The 6 T cell receptor beta chains reported below all come from one sample, sequenced in a study of T cells after yellow fever vaccination. TCRdb recomputed calls from the 5' RACE reads with MiXCR, one row per CDR3 protein. Found here are about 69,000 distinct CDR3 sequences, 5.9% of them singletons; the top ten hold about 2%. The sequences come from CD4+ T cells sorted from PBMCs, collected roughly 15 days after the first yellow fever vaccination. The receptors shown here come from a man between 18 and 29 years old who received the YFV17D yellow fever vaccine.

This clonotype showed up just a few times. CDR3 DNA sequence: TGTGCCAGCAGCTTAGTAGCGGGGGAAAACAATGAGCAGTTCTTC. It codes for CASSLVAGENNEQFF. The chain links TRBV7-2 to TRBJ2-1; TRBD2 matches 9 bases. From germline, CDR1 is SGHTA and CDR2 FQGNSA. Losses at the gene ends were 1 base for V and 5 bases for J; bases not matched to a gene: 3. The CDR3 runs to 15 residues.

This clonotype was recorded a few times. V usage is TRBV5-1 and J usage is TRBJ1-5; D gene unclear. The germline gives CDR1 SGHRS, CDR2 YFSETQ. The CDR3 totals 14 residues. V dropped 4 bases and J dropped 5 bases, with 13 bases sitting between them. CDR3 in DNA: TGCGCCAGCAGCCCCGGAGGAGGAGATCAGCCCCAGCATTTT. Translation gives CASSPGGGDQPQHF.

This clonotype was detected a few times. The chain joins TRBV6-1 to TRBJ2-6, with D possibly being TRBD2 (7 bases). The CDR3 sequence is 18 residues long. V was trimmed by 6 bases and J by 4 bases, leaving 22 bases between them. Germline loops: CDR1 MNHNS, CDR2 SASEGT. The CDR3 nucleotides are TGTGCCAGCAGCCTCTGGGAGGGGGGGGACTCCGGGGCCAACGTCCTGACTTTC. This translates into CASSLWEGGDSGANVLTF.

This clonotype was picked up many times. The V and J genes are TRBV12-3 or TRBV12-4 and TRBJ1-5; 11 nucleotides match TRBD1. The CDR3 contains 13 residues. Trimming at V came to 5 bases and at J to 7 bases, leaving 1 base not matched to a gene. This CDR3 is CASSRTGGQPQHF. The CDR3, as DNA: TGTGCCAGCAGTCGGACAGGGGGCCAGCCCCAGCATTTT.

This clonotype was observed at least ten times. V usage is TRBV29-1 and J usage is TRBJ2-4; no reliable D call. V was clipped by 6 bases and J by 0 bases, with 12 bases between them. This CDR3 contains 14 residues. In germline, CDR1 is SQVTM, CDR2 ANQGSEA. CDR3 sequence (DNA): TGCAGCGTCAGCTCACTACTAGCCAAAAACATTCAGTACTTC. Its translation is CSVSSLLAKNIQYF.

This clonotype has ten or more counts. The rearrangement joins TRBV7-3 to TRBJ2-1, with D possibly matching TRBD1 (6 bases). CDR3 size: 15 residues. Trimming removed 2 bases from V and 7 bases from J, with 15 bases in between. The germline CDR1 and CDR2 sequences are SGHTA and FQGTGA. The CDR3 is CASSLQGNGNNEQFF. Here the CDR3 DNA reads TGTGCCAGCAGCTTACAGGGGAACGGTAATAATGAGCAGTTCTTC.